The 21 T cell receptor beta chains listed next were all sequenced from one sample in a study of blood T cell repertoires in COVID-19. Here immunoSEQ multiplex PCR was the method, and the copy in TCRdb shows in-frame clones only, minus some. The table has a few hundred thousand clones, approximately 90% seen once. Sequencing input: PBMCs or T cells enriched from blood (not recorded which). The receptors originated from a woman between 35 and 50 years old who had been exposed to COVID-19.

The CDR3 DNA is TGCGCCAGCAGCCCTCCCGGGGATGCTAACTATGGCTACACCTTC. It encodes CASSPPGDANYGYTF. The gene calls are TRBV4-1 and TRBJ1-2; D unclear. Trimming shortened V by 4 bases and J by 0 bases, and 12 bases separated the two germline ends. The germline CDR1 and CDR2 sequences are MGHRA and YSYEKL. The CDR3 consists of 15 residues.

The chain is built from TRBV2 and TRBJ2-1, with 8 positions matching TRBD1. The CDR3 contains 13 residues. V shed 7 bases, J shed 4 bases, and the junction held 3 bases outside the gene matches. Germline lookup yields CDR1 SNHLY and CDR2 FYNNEI. CDR3 protein: CASTWTGYNEQFF. Here the CDR3 DNA reads TGTGCCAGCACCTGGACAGGGTACAATGAGCAGTTCTTC.

The chain has TRBV14 and TRBJ1-1; D may be TRBD1 (5 bases). Germline V gives CDR1 SGHDN, CDR2 FVKESK. The CDR3 runs to 12 residues. Trimming left V 2 bases short and J 10 bases short, with 11 bases between. The CDR3 sequence: CASSQLMGGAFF. The DNA for the CDR3 is TGTGCCAGCAGCCAACTGATGGGGGGAGCTTTCTTT.

This clone came up once. The genes are TRBV7-9 and TRBJ1-6, with D possibly matching TRBD1 (6 bases). This CDR3 is 14 amino acids long. Germline CDR1 and CDR2: SEHNR and FQNEAQ (reference sequence). The V gene lost 2 bases and the J gene lost 9 bases, with 11 bases spanning the gap. CDR3 sequence: CASSLLQGLSPLHF. CDR3 coding DNA: TGTGCCAGCAGCTTATTACAGGGCCTTTCACCCCTCCACTTT. The whole variable domain, filled in from reference TRBV7-9 and TRBJ1-6, reads DTGVSQNPRHKITKRGQNVTFRCDPISEHNRLYWYRQTLGQGPEFLTYFQNEAQLEKSRLLSDRFSAERPKGSFSTLEIQRTEQGDSAMYLCASSLLQGLSPLHFGNGTRLTVT.

This chain connects TRBV3-1 (or the pseudogene TRBV3-2) to TRBJ1-1, with TRBD1 matching over 9 bases. CDR3 size: 14 residues. From germline, CDR1 is LGHDT and CDR2 YNNKEL (reference sequence). The trim removed 4 bases at V and 6 bases at J, leaving 6 bases unmatched. The CDR3 here is CASSPDRGRPEAFF. As DNA, the CDR3 is TGTGCCAGCAGCCCGGACAGGGGCCGGCCTGAAGCTTTCTTT.

This clone was counted once. The gene calls are TRBV19 and TRBJ2-1; 16 bases match TRBD2. The CDR3 runs to 15 residues. The V gene's germline CDR1 is LNHDA and CDR2 SQIVND (reference sequence). Trimming cost V 5 bases and J 8 bases; bases outside gene matches: 3. The CDR3 sequence is CASSGTSGRADEQFF. CDR3 coding DNA: TGTGCCAGTAGTGGGACTAGCGGGAGGGCCGATGAGCAGTTCTTC.

The chain has TRBV2 and TRBJ2-3; D is possibly TRBD1 (6 bases). In germline, CDR1 is SNHLY, CDR2 FYNNEI. The CDR3 is 15 residues long. V shed 4 bases and J shed 4 bases, with 15 bases lying between them. The CDR3 protein is CASSGDTPAADTQYF. The CDR3 DNA follows: TGTGCCAGCAGTGGGGACACCCCGGCGGCAGATACGCAGTATTTT.

V is TRBV3-1 (or the pseudogene TRBV3-2) and J is TRBJ1-1; TRBD1 agrees at 9 bases. This CDR3 spans 14 amino acids. Germline V gene sequence: CDR1 LGHDT, CDR2 YNNKEL (reference sequence). V trimming: 5 bases; J trimming: 5 bases; junction bases outside the gene matches: 6. The CDR3 sequence is CASSDRTGVTEAFF. Here the CDR3 DNA reads TGTGCCAGCAGCGACCGGACAGGGGTGACTGAAGCTTTCTTT.

CDR3: CASQGQGQPTGELFF. Here the CDR3 DNA reads TGTGCCAGCCAGGGACAGGGCCAACCCACCGGGGAGCTGTTTTTT. The chain uses TRBV27 and TRBJ2-2; 9 bases are shared with TRBD1. Germline CDR1 is MNHEY and CDR2 is SMNVEV (reference sequence). V was clipped by 8 bases and J by 4 bases; unmatched bases: 8. This CDR3 region has 15 residues.

The V and J genes are TRBV7-9 and TRBJ1-2, with 8 bases matching TRBD1. This CDR3 spans 14 amino acids. Per the germline V gene, CDR1 is SEHNR and CDR2 is FQNEAQ (reference sequence). V shed 4 bases and J 11 bases; nucleotides not matched to a gene: 12. The DNA of the CDR3 is TGTGCCAGCAGCTCGGACAGGGTCACCGGATCTTACACCTTC. This codes for CASSSDRVTGSYTF.

The chain recombines TRBV18 with TRBJ2-2, with 9 bases that match TRBD1. The V segment lost 5 bases and the J segment 3 bases; nucleotides outside the gene matches: 1. The CDR3 spans 14 residues. Germline V lookup: CDR1 KGHSH, CDR2 LQKENI. The CDR3 sequence is CASSGTGYTGELFF. The CDR3 DNA reads as TGTGCCAGCTCAGGGACAGGGTACACCGGGGAGCTGTTTTTT.

This clone appeared once. The gene calls are TRBV18 and TRBJ1-1, with 10 nucleotides matching TRBD1. Germline CDR1 is KGHSH and CDR2 is LQKENI. V dropped 6 bases and J dropped 3; count of bases not matched to a gene: 10. This CDR3 region has 16 residues. The CDR3 loop is CASSVGTGAGYTEAFF. CDR3 bases: TGTGCCAGCTCGGTTGGGACAGGGGCGGGATACACTGAAGCTTTCTTT. Full variable domain (rest looked up from reference TRBV18 and TRBJ1-1): NAGVMQNPRHLVRRRGQEARLRCSPMKGHSHVYWYRQLPEEGLKFMVYLQKENIIDESGMPKERFSAEFPKEGPSILRIQQVVRGDSAAYFCASSVGTGAGYTEAFFGQGTRLTVV.

The chain links TRBV15 to TRBJ2-7; 14 bases match TRBD2. J was trimmed by 7 bases and V by 0 bases; bases with no gene match: 5. Germline V gives CDR1 LNHNV, CDR2 YYDKDF (reference sequence). The CDR3 extends over 16 amino acids. In nucleotides, the CDR3 is TGTGCCACCAGCAGAGAGACTAGCGGGAGGGCAAGGGAGCAGTACTTC. Translating gives CATSRETSGRAREQYF.

V gene TRBV5-1 combines with J gene TRBJ2-5; TRBD2 matches at 8 bases. Germline CDR1 is SGHRS and CDR2 is YFSETQ. J lost 4 bases, V lost 0 bases, and 5 bases had no gene match. The CDR3 is 15 amino acids. The CDR3 DNA is TGCGCCAGCAGCTTGGACGGGGGGGGCGGAGAGACCCAGTACTTC. It is translated as CASSLDGGGGETQYF.

DNA of the CDR3: TGTGCCAGCCGCCTCGGTGTGGTTGCCGGAGAGACCCAGTACTTC. This codes for CASRLGVVAGETQYF. This chain uses TRBV5-8 with TRBJ2-5; D is undetermined. The V gene's germline CDR1 is SGHTS and CDR2 YDEGEE. The CDR3 covers 15 residues. Trimming removed 7 bases from V and 4 bases from J, with 20 bases in between.

This clone was picked up a small number of times. The V call is TRBV6-5, the J call TRBJ1-6; D uncertain. Germline assignment: CDR1 MNHEY and CDR2 SVGAGI. The CDR3 has 14 residues. V was pared by 4 bases and J by 9 bases, with 13 bases between. Here the CDR3 reads CASSSTERGSPLHF. As DNA, the CDR3 is TGTGCCAGCAGTTCTACCGAACGAGGTTCACCCCTCCACTTT.

This chain uses TRBV2 with TRBJ1-6; D not resolved. CDR3 size: 16 residues. The V gene's germline CDR1 is SNHLY and CDR2 FYNNEI. Trimming removed 6 bases from V and 0 bases from J, with 12 bases in between. CDR3 in amino acids: CASRDGLHSYNSPLHF. The CDR3 DNA follows: TGTGCCAGCAGGGATGGACTCCACTCCTATAATTCACCCCTCCACTTT.

This rearrangement joins TRBV5-8 to TRBJ2-1; possibly TRBD2 for D (7 bases). The CDR3 has 17 residues. The germline V gene encodes CDR1 SGHTS and CDR2 YDEGEE. With 3 bases removed from V and 4 bases from J, the gap between germline ends came to 20 bases. This chain's CDR3 is CASSWAKGGARYNEQFF. CDR3 nucleotides: TGTGCCAGCAGCTGGGCTAAAGGGGGGGCCAGGTACAATGAGCAGTTCTTC.

V gene TRBV10-3 combines with J gene TRBJ1-1; 12 nucleotides match TRBD1. In germline, CDR1 is ENHRY, CDR2 SYGVKD. The V and J ends lost 0 bases and 7 bases, in that order; junction bases with no gene match: 15. CDR3 length: 19 residues. The CDR3 coding sequence is TGTGCCATCAGTGAGTCCCTCTGGGACGGGACAGGGGGCTCGAGTGAAGCTTTCTTT. It is translated as CAISESLWDGTGGSSEAFF.

The rearrangement joins TRBV2 to TRBJ2-1, with 10 bases aligning to TRBD2. With 5 bases clipped from V and 9 bases from J, the junction kept 10 bases outside the gene matches. The V gene's germline CDR1 is SNHLY and CDR2 FYNNEI. The CDR3 consists of 15 residues. Written as DNA, the CDR3 is TGTGCCAGCAGTCCACGTAGCGGGGGGTCTATTGAGCAGTTCTTC. Encoded protein: CASSPRSGGSIEQFF.

The gene calls are TRBV28 and TRBJ2-3; a weak D match, TRBD2 (7 bases). Looked up from germline, CDR1 is MDHEN and CDR2 is SYDVKM. V was pared by 5 bases and J by 4 bases, with 13 bases between. This CDR3 has 14 residues. The CDR3 nucleotides read TGTGCCAGCAGTAGGGGGGGAGAGGCAGATACGCAGTATTTT. Amino acid sequence: CASSRGGEADTQYF.